The 10 T cell receptor beta chains below all came from one sample that was sequenced in a study of cytomegalovirus exposure and HLA in healthy donors. The PCR contained 60 Vbeta and 13 Jbeta primers. TCRdb's copy holds only in-frame clones and misses some; the assay was immunoSEQ multiplex PCR. The sample lists over 100,000 clones; roughly two thirds were seen once. The sample taken for sequencing was PBMCs. These TCRs come from a woman aged 30 to 39 in good health and CMV-seronegative.

The chain is built from TRBV9 and TRBJ2-7, with D perhaps matching TRBD1 (5 bases). Germline V gene data show CDR1 as SGDLS and CDR2 as YYNGEE. Trimming took off 0 bases at V and 0 bases at J, with 10 bases between the two ends. The CDR3 consists of 15 residues. The CDR3 nucleotides read TGTGCCAGCAGCGTAGGACCAGGGTCCTCCTACGAGCAGTACTTC. Translation: CASSVGPGSSYEQYF.

On this clone: The junction and the germline gene differ at one end; a read error may be behind it. The chain is built from TRBV7-7 and TRBJ1-1; 10 nucleotides agree with TRBD1. Germline assignment: CDR1 SSHAT and CDR2 FNYEAQ (reference sequence). CDR3 length equals 18 residues. The CDR3 DNA follows: TGTGCTAGCAGCTTAAGATTAGACAGGGGGCCGGTGAACACTGAAGCTTTCTTT. It is translated as CASSLRLDRGPVNTEAFF.

This clone appeared a single time. The chain recombines TRBV18 with TRBJ2-6; 9 bases match TRBD1. The CDR3 is 18 residues long. Trimming cost V 4 bases and J 2 bases; bases outside gene matches: 9. The germline gives CDR1 KGHSH, CDR2 LQKENI. This CDR3 is CASSRPGQGRAGANVLTF. CDR3 sequence (DNA): TGTGCCAGCTCACGTCCGGGACAGGGAAGGGCTGGGGCCAACGTCCTGACTTTC.

The chain has TRBV4-1 and TRBJ2-7; a possible D gene is TRBD2 (6 bases). The CDR3 sequence is 17 residues long. V lost 1 base to trimming and J lost 0 bases, with 16 bases between them. Looked up from germline, CDR1 is MGHRA and CDR2 is YSYEKL. CDR3 nucleotide sequence: TGCGCCAGCAGCCAAGTGGCGCTAGCGCCAAGCTCCTACGAGCAGTACTTC. It yields the protein CASSQVALAPSSYEQYF.

This chain uses TRBV19 with TRBJ2-1; the match to TRBD2 covers 8 bases. The junction had 9 bases not matched to a gene; V was cut back by 11 bases and J by 0 bases. CDR3 length equals 15 residues. The germline V gene encodes CDR1 LNHDA and CDR2 SQIVND (reference sequence). CDR3 coding DNA: TGTGCCCGGCAGCAGCGGGAGAGCTCCTACAATGAGCAGTTCTTC. Translation: CARQQRESSYNEQFF.

The chain links TRBV7-9 to TRBJ1-2, with 7 bases fitting TRBD1. V lost 5 bases to trimming and J lost 7 bases; unmatched junction nucleotides: 4. The CDR3 length is 12 residues. Germline lookup yields CDR1 SEHNR and CDR2 FQNEAQ (reference sequence). CDR3 coding DNA: TGTGCCAGCAGCCCGAACAGGGGTGGCTACACCTTC. Translation gives CASSPNRGGYTF. The full variable domain, in which reference TRBV7-9 and TRBJ1-2 provide the parts outside the CDR3, is DTGVSQNPRHKITKRGQNVTFRCDPISEHNRLYWYRQTLGQGPEFLTYFQNEAQLEKSRLLSDRFSAERPKGSFSTLEIQRTEQGDSAMYLCASSPNRGGYTFGSGTRLTVV.

The gene calls are TRBV7-2 and TRBJ2-2, with TRBD2 identical over 7 bases. The germline CDR1 and CDR2 sequences are SGHTA and FQGNSA. CDR3 length: 16 residues. J lost 5 bases, V lost 5 bases, and 11 bases had no gene match. CDR3: CASSVSGSGRTGELFF. As DNA, the CDR3 is TGTGCCAGCAGCGTTAGCGGGTCCGGACGAACCGGGGAGCTGTTTTTT.

This clone turned up a few times. V gene TRBV10-3 combines with J gene TRBJ1-3, with D possibly matching TRBD1 (5 bases). Trimming removed 2 bases from V and 0 bases from J, with 14 bases in between. CDR3 length: 17 residues. Germline values: CDR1 ENHRY, CDR2 SYGVKD. In DNA, the CDR3 is TGTGCCATCAGTGAGCGGTCGCAGGGATACTCTGGAAACACCATATATTTT. This codes for CAISERSQGYSGNTIYF.

The chain joins TRBV4-1 to TRBJ2-3; D may be TRBD1 (5 bases). The V and J ends lost 2 bases and 4 bases respectively, with 7 bases between them. The CDR3 covers 13 residues. From germline, CDR1 is MGHRA and CDR2 YSYEKL. The CDR3 sequence: CASSQQGPDTQYF. CDR3 in DNA: TGCGCCAGCAGCCAACAGGGTCCAGATACGCAGTATTTT.

The rearrangement links TRBV7-2 to TRBJ1-2; TRBD1 might be the D (6 bases). The CDR3 covers 17 residues. Trimming took 5 bases from V and 2 from J, leaving 21 bases between them. In germline, CDR1 is SGHTA, CDR2 FQGNSA. The CDR3 loop reads CASSPRSRSRGNYGYTF. In DNA, the CDR3 is TGTGCCAGCAGCCCGAGATCCAGGAGCAGGGGCAACTATGGCTACACCTTC. The whole variable domain, remainder taken from reference TRBV7-2 and TRBJ1-2, is GAGVSQSPSNKVTEKGKDVELRCDPISGHTALYWYRQSLGQGLEFLIYFQGNSAPDKSGLPSDRFSAERTGGSVSTLTIQRTQQEDSAVYLCASSPRSRSRGNYGYTFGSGTRLTVV.